This section outlines one T cell receptor (beta chain) sequence together with its context. What it binds is not known. Repertoires were generated with immunoSEQ multiplex PCR, while TCRdb's copy carries only in-frame clones and drops some. Seen here are approximately 21,000 clones, roughly 84% observed once, and the top ten hold more than 20%. The source of the sample is a study of neoadjuvant nivolumab and ipilimumab in lung cancer. General study findings and limits: Pathologic regression was not significantly tied to TCR clonality. Pretherapy blood TCR richness correlated positively with resected tumor richness. A small number of samples were TCR sequenced.

The ends were cut back, 5 bases at V and 4 bases at J, with 6 bases in the middle. Germline CDR1 SGHRS, CDR2 YFSETQ. The CDR3 runs to 11 residues. V and J are TRBV5-1 and TRBJ1-2; D remains ambiguous. The starting material was peripheral blood, obtained before neoadjuvant nivolumab, alone or with ipilimumab. The clonotype originates from an adult with non-small cell lung cancer. CDR3 sequence reads: CASSIGYGYTF. For the CDR3, the DNA is TGCGCCAGCAGTATCGGCTATGGCTACACCTTC.